The rows below give T cell receptor beta chains drawn from one sample of a study of T-cell reconstitution after alpha-beta-depleted transplantation in children. In TCRdb, the PCR reads were re-called with MiXCR into one record per CDR3 protein. The sample contains 3,000 to 4,000 distinct CDR3 sequences, around a fifth of which appear only once. This sample comprised PBMCs, mostly from graft donor cells, obtained 60 days after TCRalphabeta/CD19-depleted stem cell transplant. These receptors all come from a male patient between 2 and 10 years old who had a stem cell transplant for acute lymphoblastic leukemia, so the T cells may come from the graft donor. The CDR3 runs from the conserved cysteine through the conserved F or W. Each record gives: D gene, clone size, V gene, J gene, CDR3 protein, CDR3 DNA. D genes are given only for firm matches. Rows give clone size only sometimes, using once, few, many, or a class for an expanded clone.

d_gene: .; abundance: many; v_gene: TRBV6-2/TRBV6-3; j_gene: TRBJ2-7; CDR3aa: CASSYGGVLTYEQYF; CDR3nt: TGTGCCAGCAGTTACGGAGGGGTCCTCACCTACGAGCAGTACTTC
d_gene: TRBD2; abundance: .; v_gene: TRBV6-4; j_gene: TRBJ2-5; CDR3aa: CASRPKTSGRTQYF; CDR3nt: TGTGCCAGCAGGCCGAAGACTAGCGGGAGAACCCAGTACTTC
d_gene: .; abundance: many; v_gene: TRBV12-3/TRBV12-4; j_gene: TRBJ2-5; CDR3aa: CASSRGRSQETQYF; CDR3nt: TGTGCCAGCAGTCGGGGCAGGAGCCAAGAGACCCAGTACTTC
d_gene: .; abundance: medium-sized; v_gene: TRBV6-6; j_gene: TRBJ1-1; CDR3aa: CASSLTEMNTEAFF; CDR3nt: TGTGCCAGCAGTCTAACAGAAATGAACACTGAAGCTTTCTTT
d_gene: TRBD2; abundance: many; v_gene: TRBV9; j_gene: TRBJ2-1; CDR3aa: CASSVAEGGEQFF; CDR3nt: TGTGCCAGCAGCGTAGCTGAGGGAGGGGAGCAGTTCTTC
d_gene: .; abundance: many; v_gene: TRBV24-1; j_gene: TRBJ1-2; CDR3aa: CATSDLRQLNYGYTF; CDR3nt: TGTGCCACCAGTGATTTGCGACAGTTAAACTATGGCTACACCTTC
d_gene: TRBD1; abundance: many; v_gene: TRBV6-2/TRBV6-3; j_gene: TRBJ1-5; CDR3aa: CASSRGRINQPQHF; CDR3nt: TGTGCCAGCAGTAGGGGGCGCATCAATCAGCCCCAGCATTTT
d_gene: .; abundance: .; v_gene: TRBV28; j_gene: TRBJ2-2; CDR3aa: CASSPRNTGELFF; CDR3nt: TGTGCCAGCAGCCCGAGGAACACCGGGGAGCTGTTTTTT
d_gene: TRBD1; abundance: medium-sized; v_gene: TRBV28; j_gene: TRBJ2-3; CDR3aa: CASSKPDRGSGTDTQYF; CDR3nt: TGTGCCAGCAGTAAACCGGACAGGGGATCAGGCACAGATACGCAGTATTTT
d_gene: .; abundance: many; v_gene: TRBV6-2/TRBV6-3; j_gene: TRBJ2-1; CDR3aa: CASRREGSFSYNEQFF; CDR3nt: TGTGCCAGCCGTAGAGAAGGGAGTTTCTCCTACAATGAGCAGTTCTTC
d_gene: TRBD1; abundance: many; v_gene: TRBV7-3; j_gene: TRBJ2-2; CDR3aa: CASSLTQGPTGELFF; CDR3nt: TGTGCCAGCAGCTTAACACAGGGGCCTACCGGGGAGCTGTTTTTT
d_gene: .; abundance: medium-sized; v_gene: TRBV6-2/TRBV6-3; j_gene: TRBJ1-2; CDR3aa: CASSYPATAGYGYTF; CDR3nt: TGTGCCAGCAGTTACCCGGCGACGGCTGGCTATGGCTACACCTTC
d_gene: TRBD2; abundance: many; v_gene: TRBV7-9; j_gene: TRBJ2-7; CDR3aa: CASRYPPREGPIEQYF; CDR3nt: TGTGCCAGCAGGTATCCTCCCCGGGAGGGCCCCATCGAGCAGTACTTC
d_gene: .; abundance: once; v_gene: TRBV10-2; j_gene: TRBJ1-1; CDR3aa: CASSEGLGRNTEAFF; CDR3nt: TGCGCCAGCAGTGAGGGCCTGGGGAGGAACACTGAAGCTTTCTTT
d_gene: .; abundance: medium-sized; v_gene: TRBV5-4; j_gene: TRBJ2-5; CDR3aa: CASSSDWKEKTQYF; CDR3nt: TGTGCCAGCAGCTCGGACTGGAAAGAGAAGACCCAGTACTTC
d_gene: .; abundance: medium-sized; v_gene: TRBV5-4; j_gene: TRBJ2-5; CDR3aa: CASSLVGRIQETQYF; CDR3nt: TGTGCCAGCAGCTTGGTTGGGAGGATTCAAGAGACCCAGTACTTC
d_gene: .; abundance: .; v_gene: TRBV12-3/TRBV12-4; j_gene: TRBJ2-3; CDR3aa: CASSLADTQYF; CDR3nt: TGTGCCAGCAGTTTAGCAGATACGCAGTATTTT
d_gene: .; abundance: many; v_gene: TRBV5-1; j_gene: TRBJ2-7; CDR3aa: CASSLMMEPYEQYF; CDR3nt: TGCGCCAGCAGCTTAATGATGGAGCCCTACGAGCAGTACTTC
d_gene: .; abundance: .; v_gene: TRBV4-2; j_gene: TRBJ2-1; CDR3aa: CAIGRTGTTTYNEPFF; CDR3nt: TGTGCCATCGGCCGTACCGGGACAACTACCTACAATGAGCCGTTCTTC
d_gene: TRBD2; abundance: .; v_gene: TRBV11-3; j_gene: TRBJ2-1; CDR3aa: CASSVTGGEQFF; CDR3nt: TGTGCCAGCAGCGTAACCGGGGGGGAGCAGTTCTTC
d_gene: .; abundance: many; v_gene: TRBV2; j_gene: TRBJ1-1; CDR3aa: CASSDDRRNTEAFF; CDR3nt: TGTGCCAGCAGTGATGACCGACGGAACACTGAAGCTTTCTTT
d_gene: .; abundance: .; v_gene: TRBV10-1; j_gene: TRBJ2-1; CDR3aa: CASISTLVGSFDYNEQFF; CDR3nt: TGCGCCAGCATTTCCACCCTCGTGGGATCCTTCGATTACAATGAGCAGTTCTTC
d_gene: .; abundance: .; v_gene: TRBV5-6; j_gene: TRBJ2-7; CDR3aa: CASSLAGRSYEQYF; CDR3nt: TGTGCCAGCAGCTTGGCCGGACGTTCCTACGAGCAGTACTTC
d_gene: TRBD2; abundance: many; v_gene: TRBV5-1; j_gene: TRBJ2-7; CDR3aa: CASSPPRGRAGVEYF; CDR3nt: TGCGCCAGCAGCCCTCCCCGCGGGAGGGCCGGTGTCGAGTACTTC
d_gene: .; abundance: many; v_gene: TRBV20-1; j_gene: TRBJ1-4; CDR3aa: CSAHERRQGKGKTVFF; CDR3nt: .
d_gene: .; abundance: many; v_gene: TRBV4-3; j_gene: TRBJ1-6; CDR3aa: CASSLDIDSPLHF; CDR3nt: TGCGCCAGCAGCCTAGATATTGATTCACCCCTCCACTTT
d_gene: .; abundance: many; v_gene: TRBV28; j_gene: TRBJ1-2; CDR3aa: CASSGTNYGYTF; CDR3nt: TGTGCCAGCAGTGGGACTAACTATGGCTACACCTTC
d_gene: .; abundance: medium-sized; v_gene: TRBV6-2/TRBV6-3; j_gene: TRBJ2-1; CDR3aa: CASSYLGDEQFF; CDR3nt: TGTGCCAGCAGTTACTTGGGTGATGAGCAGTTCTTC
d_gene: .; abundance: .; v_gene: TRBV4-2; j_gene: TRBJ2-3; CDR3aa: CASGPDLDTQYF; CDR3nt: TGTGCCAGCGGCCCCGACCTAGATACGCAGTATTTT